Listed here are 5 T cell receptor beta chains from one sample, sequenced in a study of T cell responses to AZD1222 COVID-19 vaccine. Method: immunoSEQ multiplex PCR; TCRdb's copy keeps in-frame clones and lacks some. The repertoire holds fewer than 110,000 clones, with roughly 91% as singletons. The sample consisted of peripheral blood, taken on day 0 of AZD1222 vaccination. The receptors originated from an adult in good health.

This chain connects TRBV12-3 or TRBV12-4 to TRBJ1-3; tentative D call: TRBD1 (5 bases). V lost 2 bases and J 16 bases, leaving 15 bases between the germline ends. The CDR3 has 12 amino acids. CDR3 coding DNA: TGTGCCAGCAGTTTATCCGCGACAGCCACTTATTTT. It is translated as CASSLSATATYF.

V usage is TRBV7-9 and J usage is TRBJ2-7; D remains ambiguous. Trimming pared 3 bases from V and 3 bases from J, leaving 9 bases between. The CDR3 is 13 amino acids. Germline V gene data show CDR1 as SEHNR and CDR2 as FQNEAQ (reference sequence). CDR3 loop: CASSLGIFYEQYF. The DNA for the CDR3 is TGTGCCAGCAGCTTGGGCATCTTCTACGAGCAGTACTTC. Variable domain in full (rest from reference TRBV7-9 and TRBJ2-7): DTGVSQNPRHKITKRGQNVTFRCDPISEHNRLYWYRQTLGQGPEFLTYFQNEAQLEKSRLLSDRFSAERPKGSFSTLEIQRTEQGDSAMYLCASSLGIFYEQYFGPGTRLTVT.

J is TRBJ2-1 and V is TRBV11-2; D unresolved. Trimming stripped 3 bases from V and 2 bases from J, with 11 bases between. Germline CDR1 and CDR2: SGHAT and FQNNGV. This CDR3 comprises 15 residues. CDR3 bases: TGTGCCAGCAGCTTTGGTAGCATGACCTACAATGAGCAGTTCTTC. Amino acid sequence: CASSFGSMTYNEQFF.

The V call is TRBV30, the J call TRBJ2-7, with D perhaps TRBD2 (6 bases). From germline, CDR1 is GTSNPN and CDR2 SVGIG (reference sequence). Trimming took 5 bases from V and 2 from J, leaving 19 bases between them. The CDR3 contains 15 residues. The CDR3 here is CAWGAGGTQPYEQYF. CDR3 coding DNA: TGTGCCTGGGGGGCAGGCGGGACTCAGCCCTACGAGCAGTACTTC.

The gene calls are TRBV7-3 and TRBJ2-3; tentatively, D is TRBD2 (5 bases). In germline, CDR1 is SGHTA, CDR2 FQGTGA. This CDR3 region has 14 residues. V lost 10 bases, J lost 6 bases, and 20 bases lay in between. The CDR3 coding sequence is TGTGCCACCCCTATGCCGGGATGGTCGGATACGCAGTATTTT. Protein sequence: CATPMPGWSDTQYF.